The clone carrying this T cell receptor (beta chain) was observed a handful of times. The sample belongs to a study of blood T cells in healthy people across ages. The authors ran a second PCR of roughly 6 to 11 cycles using a sample-barcoded 5' primer and a J-beta primer mix. TCRdb reanalysed the 5' RACE reads using MiXCR and keeps one entry per CDR3 protein. The sample consists of 600,000 or so distinct CDR3 sequences, roughly 21% of them appearing once. The specimen was blood. The sequence was obtained from a man aged 65 to 79 in good health.

CDR3 protein: CASSLGPGRVQETQYF. CDR3 sequence (DNA): TGCGCCAGCAGCTTGGGGCCCGGACGAGTACAAGAGACCCAGTACTTC. The chain has TRBV5-1 and TRBJ2-5; D is unclear. Germline assignment: CDR1 SGHRS and CDR2 YFSETQ. The CDR3 contains 16 residues. V lost 0 bases and J 2 bases, leaving 14 bases between the germline ends.